This T cell receptor (beta chain) comes out of a study of beta chain features in type 1 diabetes. Whole-study findings and limits: Type 1 diabetes patients had moderately but significantly shorter TCRB CDR3s in all four CD4+ subsets. For type 1 diabetes patients, VDJ junctions showed fewer insertions and more deletions.

Every single donor gave one heparinised blood draw, and these averaged about 100 mL. This clone has only a few counts. Its cognate antigen is unknown. Every bit of the isolated RNA underwent reverse transcription, so sequencing read expressed TCRB transcripts. Clones were read by immunoSEQ multiplex PCR, and TCRdb kept only the in-frame ones, dropping some. The sample shows 600,000 or so clones, over 11% of them seen only once. CDR1 and CDR2 (germline): MNHEY, SVGAGI. V lost 4 bases and J lost 10, with 11 bases in between. The CDR3 extends over 13 amino acids. The source is a man between 18 and 29 years old with type 1 diabetes. This rearrangement joins TRBV6-5 to TRBJ1-6, with D perhaps matching TRBD1 (5 bases). The sequencing input was naive CD4+ T cells from blood. CDR3 region: CASSLSQGSPLHF. The CDR3 DNA reads as TGTGCCAGCAGTTTATCCCAGGGCTCACCCCTCCACTTT.